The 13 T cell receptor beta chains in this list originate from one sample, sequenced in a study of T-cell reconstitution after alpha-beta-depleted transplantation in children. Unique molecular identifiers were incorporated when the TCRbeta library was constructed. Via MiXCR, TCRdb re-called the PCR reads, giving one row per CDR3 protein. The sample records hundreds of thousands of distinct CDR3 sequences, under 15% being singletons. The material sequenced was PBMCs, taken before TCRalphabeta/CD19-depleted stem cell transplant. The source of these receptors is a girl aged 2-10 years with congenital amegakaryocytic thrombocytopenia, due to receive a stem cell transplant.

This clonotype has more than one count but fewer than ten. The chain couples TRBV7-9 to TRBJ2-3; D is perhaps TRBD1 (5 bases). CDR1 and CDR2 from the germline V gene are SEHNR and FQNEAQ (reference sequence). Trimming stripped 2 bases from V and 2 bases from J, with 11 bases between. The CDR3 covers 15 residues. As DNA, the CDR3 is TGTGCCAGCAGCTTATCAGGGATGGCCACAGATACGCAGTATTTT. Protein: CASSLSGMATDTQYF.

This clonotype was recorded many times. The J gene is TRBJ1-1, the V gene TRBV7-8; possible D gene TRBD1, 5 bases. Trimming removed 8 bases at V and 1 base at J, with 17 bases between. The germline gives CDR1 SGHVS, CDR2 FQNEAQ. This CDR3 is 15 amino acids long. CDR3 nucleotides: TGTGCCAGCGACAGAGACGCTCGGGGGAACACTGAAGCTTTCTTT. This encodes CASDRDARGNTEAFF.

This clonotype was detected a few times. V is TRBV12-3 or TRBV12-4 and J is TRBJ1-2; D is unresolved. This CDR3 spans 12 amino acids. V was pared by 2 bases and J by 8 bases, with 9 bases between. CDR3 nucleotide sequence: TGTGCCAGCAGTTTATCAGGAATCGGCTACACCTTC. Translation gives CASSLSGIGYTF.

The CDR3 nucleotides read TGCGCCAGCAGCCATGGGACTAGCCCCCCGGGTACAGATACGCAGTATTTT. Translated, it gives CASSHGTSPPGTDTQYF. This chain uses TRBV5-1 with TRBJ2-3; 9 nucleotides line up with TRBD2. V trimming: 4 bases; J trimming: 3 bases; junction bases outside the gene matches: 12. The CDR3 has 17 amino acids. Germline V lookup: CDR1 SGHRS, CDR2 YFSETQ.

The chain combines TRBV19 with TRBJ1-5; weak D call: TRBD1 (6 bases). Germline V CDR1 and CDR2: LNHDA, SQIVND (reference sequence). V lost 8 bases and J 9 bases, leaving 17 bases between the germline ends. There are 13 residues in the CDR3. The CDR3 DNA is TGTGCCAGTGTCGACAGGACCGGGGTGCCCCAGCATTTT. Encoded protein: CASVDRTGVPQHF.

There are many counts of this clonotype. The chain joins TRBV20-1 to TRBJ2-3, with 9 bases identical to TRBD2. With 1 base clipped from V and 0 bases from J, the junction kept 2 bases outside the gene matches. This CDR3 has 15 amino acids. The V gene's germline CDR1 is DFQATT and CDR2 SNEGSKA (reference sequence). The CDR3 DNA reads TGCAGTGCTAGAGTTCTAGCGGGAAGCACAGATACGCAGTATTTT. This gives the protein CSARVLAGSTDTQYF.

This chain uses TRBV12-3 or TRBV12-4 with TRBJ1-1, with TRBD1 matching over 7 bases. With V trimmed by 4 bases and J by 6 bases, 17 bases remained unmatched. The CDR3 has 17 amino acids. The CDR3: CASSYGRRGRPKAEAFF. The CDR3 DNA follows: TGTGCCAGCAGTTACGGGCGGAGGGGGCGCCCCAAAGCTGAAGCTTTCTTT.

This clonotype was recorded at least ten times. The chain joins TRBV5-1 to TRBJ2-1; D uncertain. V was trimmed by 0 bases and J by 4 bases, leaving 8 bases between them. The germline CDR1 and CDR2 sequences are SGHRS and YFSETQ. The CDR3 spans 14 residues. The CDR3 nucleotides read TGCGCCAGCAGCTTGGCCTTGGAATACAATGAGCAGTTCTTC. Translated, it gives CASSLALEYNEQFF.

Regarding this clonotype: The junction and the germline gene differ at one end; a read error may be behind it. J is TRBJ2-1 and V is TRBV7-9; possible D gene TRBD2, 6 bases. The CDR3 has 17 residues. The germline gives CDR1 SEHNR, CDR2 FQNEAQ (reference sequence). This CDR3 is CASTSRVRDLVYDEQFF. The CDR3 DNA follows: TGTGCCAGCACTTCTCGAGTCCGGGACTTAGTCTACGATGAGCAGTTCTTC.

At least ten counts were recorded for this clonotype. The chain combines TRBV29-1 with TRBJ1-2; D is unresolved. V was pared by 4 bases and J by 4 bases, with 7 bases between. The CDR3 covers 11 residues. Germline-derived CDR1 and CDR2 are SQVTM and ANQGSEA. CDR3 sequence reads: CSVVWSYGYTF. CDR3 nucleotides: TGCAGCGTTGTATGGTCCTATGGCTACACCTTC.

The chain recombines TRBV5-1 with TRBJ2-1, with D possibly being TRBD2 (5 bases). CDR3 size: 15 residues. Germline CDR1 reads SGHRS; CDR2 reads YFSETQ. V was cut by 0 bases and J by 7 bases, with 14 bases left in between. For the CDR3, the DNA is TGCGCCAGCAGCTTGGAGGGTGACTACATAAATGAGCAGTTCTTC. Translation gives CASSLEGDYINEQFF.

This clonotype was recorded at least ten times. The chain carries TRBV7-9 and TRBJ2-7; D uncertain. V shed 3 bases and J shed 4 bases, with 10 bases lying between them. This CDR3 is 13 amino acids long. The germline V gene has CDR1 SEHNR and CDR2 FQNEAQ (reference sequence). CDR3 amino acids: CASSFPRNYEQYF. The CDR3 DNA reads TGTGCCAGCAGCTTTCCGCGGAATTACGAGCAGTACTTC.

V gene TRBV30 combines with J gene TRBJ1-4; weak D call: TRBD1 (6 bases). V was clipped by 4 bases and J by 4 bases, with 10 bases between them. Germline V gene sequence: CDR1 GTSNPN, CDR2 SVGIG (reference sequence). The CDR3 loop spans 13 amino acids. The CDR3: CAWKPDSNEKLFF. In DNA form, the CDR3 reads TGTGCCTGGAAACCGGACAGTAATGAAAAACTGTTTTTT.